The TCR beta chain described here comes from a study of blood T cell repertoires in COVID-19. Turning to the study itself: The samples span acute and convalescent COVID-19 from the United States, Italy and Spain. PBMCs, B-cell-depleted T cells, or T cells were the source of the cDNA or gDNA that made up the material.

Across 20 to 25 US areas, participants ranged in age from about 18 to 90 years. Cohort allocation depended upon clinical history that participants reported. The CDR3 totals 15 residues. Germline V gene lookup returns CDR1 SGHRS and CDR2 YFSETQ. Trimming removed 1 base from V and 4 bases from J, with 13 bases in between. Sequenced by immunoSEQ multiplex PCR; TCRdb stores in-frame clones only, minus some. The table includes around 240,000 clones, 90% to 95% detected once. V gene TRBV5-1 combines with J gene TRBJ2-3; a weak D match, TRBD1 (7 bases). The sample comprised PBMCs or T cells enriched from blood (not recorded which). The TCR was taken from a human donor in a cohort exposed to, infected with or recovered from COVID-19 (not recorded which). The donor label of this sample is uncertain. The CDR3, as DNA: TGCGCCAGCAGCTTGCAACAGGGGAGGTCAGATACGCAGTATTTT. Encoded protein: CASSLQQGRSDTQYF.